Here is one TCR beta chain with its context. The germline V gene encodes CDR1 SGHDT and CDR2 YYEEEE. Trimming took 2 bases from V and 5 from J, leaving 11 bases between them. This CDR3 region has 13 residues. immunoSEQ v3.0 was run at survey level. Measured with immunoSEQ multiplex PCR; TCRdb has only the in-frame clones, and not every one. The sample records 25,000 to 30,000 clones, about 85% being singletons. The source of the sample is a study of long-term antiretroviral therapy in people with HIV. Study-wide context: The immediate-ART recommendation dates to 2015, and the earliest samples predate it by about a decade.

This receptor was obtained from a man aged 40-49 years with HIV. V usage is TRBV5-6 and J usage is TRBJ2-7, with unresolved D. The sample consisted of unsorted PBMCs, taken 3 years after starting antiretroviral therapy. In DNA form, the CDR3 reads TGTGCCAGCAGCTTTAGTGGTTCGGACGAGCAGTACTTC. Translation gives CASSFSGSDEQYF. Full variable domain (outside the CDR3, taken from reference TRBV5-6 and TRBJ2-7): DAGVTQSPTHLIKTRGQQVTLRCSPKSGHDTVSWYQQALGQGPQFIFQYYEEEERQRGNFPDRFSGHQFPNYSSELNVNALLLGDSALYLCASSFSGSDEQYFGPGTRLTVT.